This TCR beta chain stems from a study of blood T cells in healthy people across ages. Study conclusions and caveats: Leaving the PBMCs unsorted stopped any conclusive comparison of naive versus antigen-experienced cells. With donor CMV status unknown, expanded clonotype changes were possibly confounded. Getting older went along with TCR beta diversity per million T cells dropping roughly linearly.

Each sample had at least 7 million PBMCs isolated. The CDR3 is made up of 13 amino acids. J was trimmed by 2 bases and V by 10 bases; bases with no gene match: 8. The use of a sample-barcoded 5' primer and a J-beta primer mix characterized a second PCR of about 7 to 12 cycles. TCRdb independently ran MiXCR on the 5' RACE reads; one entry per CDR3 protein. Among some 1.1 million distinct CDR3 sequences listed, around two fifths were seen once. In the case of this clonotype: What it binds is unknown.

The TCR originated in a young man in good health. Sequencing was carried out using blood. The chain employs TRBV12-3 or TRBV12-4 and TRBJ2-7; TRBD1 aligns across 7 bases. The CDR3, as DNA: TGTGCCACTCGACAGGGAAGCACCTACGAGCAGTACTTC. It yields the protein CATRQGSTYEQYF.